This TCR beta chain was found in a study of vaccination effects on CD4 cells after COVID-19. CDR3 length: 14 amino acids. Germline CDR1 is WSHSY and CDR2 is SAAADI. V was cut by 5 bases and J by 1 base, with 11 bases left in between. Concerning this clone itself: Its antigen remains unknown.

The protocol was immunoSEQ multiplex PCR, while the TCRdb copy is restricted to in-frame clones and leaves out a portion. The table includes 70,000 or so clones, more than 60% detected once. Before sequencing, viral peptide pools were used by the ViraFEST assay to expand antigen-specific CD4+ T cells. Investigators separated out CD4+ T cells once around eleven days of culture had passed. None of these healthy vaccinees had been infected with SARS-CoV-2 before vaccination. This chain uses TRBV10-2 with TRBJ2-5; possible D gene TRBD2, 6 bases. Sample: CD4+ T cells from PBMCs cultured with SARS-CoV-2 spike peptides, taken before COVID-19 vaccination. This TCR was recovered from a human donor who received a COVID-19 vaccine. The CDR3 nucleotides read TGCGCCAGCAGTTCCTCGGGGGTCCAAGAGACCCAGTACTTC. Translated, it gives CASSSSGVQETQYF.